This T cell receptor beta chain was profiled in a study of T cells in Graves' hyperthyroidism and ophthalmopathy. Stability of Graves' hyperthyroidism was defined as absent ophthalmopathy progression within 18 months. Diagnosis of hyperthyroidism was new in patients aged 18 to 65, and its duration was under 2 months. Overall study findings and caveats: Appearing also in blood were most of the thyroid clonotypes expanded above 0.001.

The TCR beta CDR3 regions underwent amplification using RNA transcripts as the source. In the first-round RT-PCR of the TCR CDR3, the HTBI primer set was used. Via MiXCR, TCRdb re-called the multiplex PCR reads, giving one row per CDR3 protein. Of some 560,000 distinct CDR3 sequences listed, around a sixth are singletons. This CDR3 spans 17 amino acids. V dropped 6 bases and J dropped 0; count of bases not matched to a gene: 8. Germline V gene sequence: CDR1 SGHAT, CDR2 FQNNGV. As for this clonotype: As yet, its antigen is unknown.

The receptor's source is a woman in her 30s with Graves' hyperthyroidism. Material for sequencing was blood. The rearrangement links TRBV11-2 to TRBJ2-6; 7 positions match TRBD1. The DNA of the CDR3 is TGTGCCAGCAGAGGACCGGGACAGTTCTCTGGGGCCAACGTCCTGACTTTC. This codes for CASRGPGQFSGANVLTF.